Listed below are T cell receptor beta chains from one sample, sequenced in a study of blood T cell repertoires in COVID-19. The protocol was immunoSEQ multiplex PCR, while the TCRdb copy is restricted to in-frame clones and leaves out a portion. The sample has under 350,000 clones; around 89% are singletons. The specimen sequenced was peripheral blood. These receptors were obtained from a man aged 40-50 years with acute or convalescent COVID-19. Each CDR3 is given with its conserved first and last residue. The order of the fields is J gene, D gene, clone size, V gene, CDR3 protein, CDR3 DNA. The D gene is left open where the match is weak. Not every row has a clone size; where given, it reads once, few, many or a size class.

TRBJ2-2,TRBD1,-,TRBV5-1,CASSWLTGSGELFF,TGCGCCAGCAGCTGGCTGACAGGGTCCGGGGAGCTGTTTTTT
TRBJ2-3,-,-,TRBV10-1,CASSDRWDTQYF,TGCGCCAGCAGTGACAGGTGGGATACGCAGTATTTT
TRBJ1-1,-,-,TRBV9,CASSVENLEAFF,TGTGCCAGCAGCGTAGAAAATCTTGAAGCTTTCTTT
TRBJ1-1,-,-,TRBV13,CASSLGPAGRDTEAFF,TGTGCCAGCAGCTTAGGCCCGGCAGGGAGGGACACTGAAGCTTTCTTT
TRBJ1-2,TRBD1,few,TRBV5-1,CASSPSAPGQGNHGYTF,TGCGCCAGCAGCCCGTCCGCCCCGGGACAGGGGAACCATGGCTACACCTTC
TRBJ1-3,-,-,TRBV2,CARKFHSVSSGNTIYF,TGTGCCAGAAAATTCCACAGTGTGAGCTCTGGAAACACCATATATTTT
TRBJ1-1,TRBD1,-,TRBV9,CASSSTGGVTEAFF,TGTGCCAGCAGCTCGACAGGGGGCGTCACTGAAGCTTTCTTT
TRBJ2-3,TRBD2,once,TRBV6-5,CASYPRAGVGDTQYF,TGTGCCAGTTACCCTAGAGCGGGGGTAGGAGATACGCAGTATTTT
TRBJ1-1,-,-,TRBV15,CATANKGNMNTEAFF,TGTGCCACCGCGAATAAGGGGAACATGAACACTGAAGCTTTCTTT
TRBJ1-2,-,-,TRBV5-1,CASSPRREPPNYGYTF,TGCGCCAGCAGCCCCCGCCGGGAGCCACCTAACTATGGCTACACCTTC
TRBJ2-2,TRBD1,-,TRBV3-1/TRBV3-2,CASSPRAGQVLRELFF,TGTGCCAGCAGCCCCAGGGCGGGACAGGTTCTCAGGGAGCTGTTTTTT
TRBJ1-2,TRBD1,once,TRBV5-1,CASSLRQGLRYTF,TGCGCCAGCAGCTTGAGACAGGGGTTGAGATACACCTTC
TRBJ1-5,-,-,TRBV4-1,CASSQVDSPRHRQPQHF,TGCGCCAGCAGCCAAGTGGACAGCCCCAGGCATCGACAGCCCCAGCATTTT
TRBJ1-1,-,-,TRBV9,CASSVDAGADTEAFF,TGTGCCAGCAGCGTAGATGCAGGGGCGGACACTGAAGCTTTCTTT
TRBJ1-1,-,-,TRBV6-6,CASSYTGQMNTEAFF,TGTGCCAGCAGTTACACCGGACAGATGAACACTGAAGCTTTCTTT
TRBJ2-7,-,-,TRBV11-2,CASSLTEGSHEQYF,TGTGCCAGCAGCTTGACCGAAGGGAGCCACGAGCAGTACTTC
TRBJ1-2,-,-,TRBV7-8,CASSLSRGSNYGYTF,TGTGCCAGCAGCCTTTCGCGGGGATCTAACTATGGCTACACCTTC
TRBJ1-4,-,-,TRBV7-2,CASSLSGITNEKLFF,TGTGCCAGCAGCTTATCAGGGATAACTAATGAAAAACTGTTTTTT
TRBJ1-5,-,once,TRBV6-5,CASSYSRRGDQPQHF,TGTGCCAGCAGTTACTCCCGACGGGGAGATCAGCCCCAGCATTTT
TRBJ1-2,TRBD1,few,TRBV19,CASSRGRQGYGYTF,TGTGCCAGTAGTCGGGGGCGACAGGGCTATGGCTACACCTTC
TRBJ2-1,-,-,TRBV5-1,CASSPYFVSPYNEQFF,TGCGCCAGCAGTCCATACTTCGTTTCGCCCTACAATGAGCAGTTCTTC
TRBJ1-2,TRBD1,-,TRBV5-1,CASSETGDNYGYTF,TGCGCCAGCAGCGAAACAGGGGATAACTATGGCTACACCTTC
TRBJ1-5,-,-,TRBV14,CASSWANQPQHF,TGTGCCAGCAGCTGGGCGAATCAGCCCCAGCATTTT
TRBJ1-2,TRBD1,-,TRBV9,CASSSRDRDSTF,TGTGCCAGCAGCTCCAGGGACAGGGATTCGACCTTC
TRBJ2-1,TRBD1,-,TRBV3-1/TRBV3-2,CASSQWDRENNEQFF,TGTGCCAGCAGCCAGTGGGACAGGGAGAACAATGAGCAGTTCTTC
TRBJ1-2,-,-,TRBV6-1,CASSESGVGYTF,TGTGCCAGTAGTGAAAGCGGGGTTGGCTACACCTTC
TRBJ2-1,-,-,TRBV5-1,CASRVTVNYNEQFF,TGCGCCAGCAGGGTGACAGTTAACTACAATGAGCAGTTCTTC
TRBJ2-1,TRBD1,-,TRBV6-5,CASSYRLQGNYNEQFF,TGTGCCAGCAGTTACCGACTACAGGGGAACTACAATGAGCAGTTCTTC
TRBJ1-4,TRBD1,-,TRBV9,CASSPRDRLGEKLFF,TGTGCCAGCAGCCCGAGGGACAGGTTGGGTGAAAAACTGTTTTTT
TRBJ2-7,TRBD1,-,TRBV11-1,CASSPATGGEQYF,TGTGCCAGCAGCCCAGCGACAGGGGGAGAGCAGTACTTC